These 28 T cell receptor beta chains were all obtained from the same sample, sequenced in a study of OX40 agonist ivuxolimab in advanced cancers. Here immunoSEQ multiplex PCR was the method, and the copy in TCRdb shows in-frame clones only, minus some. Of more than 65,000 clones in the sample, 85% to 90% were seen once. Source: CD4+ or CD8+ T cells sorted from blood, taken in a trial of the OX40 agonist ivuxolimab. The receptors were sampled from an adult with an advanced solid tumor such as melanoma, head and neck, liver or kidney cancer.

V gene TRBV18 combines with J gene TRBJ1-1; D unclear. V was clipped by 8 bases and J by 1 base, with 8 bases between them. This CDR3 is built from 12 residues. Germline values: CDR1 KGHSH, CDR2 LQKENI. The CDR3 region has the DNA TGTGCCAGCCAGGACGGGAACACTGAAGCTTTCTTT. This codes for CASQDGNTEAFF.

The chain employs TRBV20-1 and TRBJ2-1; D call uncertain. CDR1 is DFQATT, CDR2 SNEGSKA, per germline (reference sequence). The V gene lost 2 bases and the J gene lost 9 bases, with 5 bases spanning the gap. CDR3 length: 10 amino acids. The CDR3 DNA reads TGCAGTGCTAGACAGTTTGAGCAGTTCTTC. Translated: CSARQFEQFF.

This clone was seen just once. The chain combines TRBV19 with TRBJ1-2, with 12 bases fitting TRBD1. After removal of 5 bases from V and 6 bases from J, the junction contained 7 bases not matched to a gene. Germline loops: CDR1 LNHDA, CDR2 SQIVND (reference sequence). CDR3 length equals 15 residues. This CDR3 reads CASSVYGTGGHGYTF. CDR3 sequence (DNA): TGTGCCAGTAGTGTCTATGGGACAGGGGGCCATGGCTACACCTTC.

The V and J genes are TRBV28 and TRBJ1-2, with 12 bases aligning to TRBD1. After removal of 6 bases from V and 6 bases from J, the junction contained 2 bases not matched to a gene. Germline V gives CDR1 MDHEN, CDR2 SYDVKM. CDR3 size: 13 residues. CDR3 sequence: CASRGQGADGYTF. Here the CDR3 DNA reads TGTGCCAGCAGGGGACAGGGGGCGGATGGCTACACCTTC.

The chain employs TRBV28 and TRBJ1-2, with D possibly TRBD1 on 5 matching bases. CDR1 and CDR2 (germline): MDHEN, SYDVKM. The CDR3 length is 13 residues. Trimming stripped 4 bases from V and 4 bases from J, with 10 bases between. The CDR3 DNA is TGTGCCAGCAGTTCGACAGAGATCTATGGCTACACCTTC. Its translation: CASSSTEIYGYTF.

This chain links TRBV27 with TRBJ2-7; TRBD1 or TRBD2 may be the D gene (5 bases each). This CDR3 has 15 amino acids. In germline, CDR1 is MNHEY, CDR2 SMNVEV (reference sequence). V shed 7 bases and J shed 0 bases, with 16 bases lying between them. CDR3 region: CASKIRRDPSYEQYF. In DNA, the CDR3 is TGTGCCAGCAAGATAAGACGGGACCCCTCCTACGAGCAGTACTTC.

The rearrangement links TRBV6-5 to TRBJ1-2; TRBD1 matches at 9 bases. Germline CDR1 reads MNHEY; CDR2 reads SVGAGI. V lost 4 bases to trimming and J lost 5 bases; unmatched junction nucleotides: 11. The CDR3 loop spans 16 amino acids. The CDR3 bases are TGTGCCAGCAGTTCTGTCCCGGGACAGGGTTGGTATGGCTACACCTTC. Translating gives CASSSVPGQGWYGYTF.

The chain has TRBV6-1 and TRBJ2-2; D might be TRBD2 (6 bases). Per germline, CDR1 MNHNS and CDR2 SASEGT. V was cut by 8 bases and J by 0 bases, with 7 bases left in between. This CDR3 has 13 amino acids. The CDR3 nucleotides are TGTGCCAGCCGGGAGCCGAACACCGGGGAGCTGTTTTTT. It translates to CASREPNTGELFF.

The CDR3 here is CASGLAVTDTQYF. CDR3 nucleotides: TGTGCTAGTGGATTAGCGGTCACAGATACGCAGTATTTT. V and J are TRBV12-5 and TRBJ2-3, with D maybe TRBD2 (6 bases). The CDR3 is 13 amino acids. Between the trimmed V and J ends, which lost 6 bases and 2 bases, there was a span of 9 bases. Germline V gene sequence: CDR1 LGHNT, CDR2 FRNRAP.

The CDR3 loop is CASSFKSGGYNEQFF. The CDR3 DNA is TGTGCCAGCAGCTTTAAGAGCGGGGGCTACAATGAGCAGTTCTTC. The chain combines TRBV5-4 with TRBJ2-1; TRBD2 agrees at 8 bases. J lost 3 bases, V lost 2 bases, and 4 bases had no gene match. The CDR3 totals 15 residues. Germline lookup yields CDR1 SGHNT and CDR2 YYREEE (reference sequence).

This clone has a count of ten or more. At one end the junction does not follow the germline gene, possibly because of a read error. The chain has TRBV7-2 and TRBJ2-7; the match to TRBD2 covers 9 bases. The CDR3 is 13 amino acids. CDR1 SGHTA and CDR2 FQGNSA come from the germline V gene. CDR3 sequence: CASRLAGAGEQYF. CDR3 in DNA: TGTGCCAGCAGATTAGCGGGAGCCGGCGAGCAGTACTTC.

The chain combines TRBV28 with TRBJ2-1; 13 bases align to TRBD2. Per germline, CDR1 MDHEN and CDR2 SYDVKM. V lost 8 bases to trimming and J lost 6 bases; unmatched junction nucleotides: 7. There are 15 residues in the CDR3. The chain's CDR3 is CASGRGTSGINEQFF. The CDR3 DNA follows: TGTGCCAGCGGAAGGGGGACTAGCGGGATCAATGAGCAGTTCTTC.

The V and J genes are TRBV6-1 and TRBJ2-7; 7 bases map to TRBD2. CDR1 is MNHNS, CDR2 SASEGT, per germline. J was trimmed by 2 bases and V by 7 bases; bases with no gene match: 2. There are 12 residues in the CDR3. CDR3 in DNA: TGTGCCAGCACTAGCGGCACCTACGAGCAGTACTTC. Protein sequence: CASTSGTYEQYF.

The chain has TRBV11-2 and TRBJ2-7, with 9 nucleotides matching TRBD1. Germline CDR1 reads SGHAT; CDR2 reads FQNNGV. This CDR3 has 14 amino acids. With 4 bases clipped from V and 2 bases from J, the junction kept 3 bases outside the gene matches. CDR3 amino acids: CASSYGTGTYEQYF. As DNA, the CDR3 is TGTGCCAGCAGCTACGGGACAGGGACCTACGAGCAGTACTTC.

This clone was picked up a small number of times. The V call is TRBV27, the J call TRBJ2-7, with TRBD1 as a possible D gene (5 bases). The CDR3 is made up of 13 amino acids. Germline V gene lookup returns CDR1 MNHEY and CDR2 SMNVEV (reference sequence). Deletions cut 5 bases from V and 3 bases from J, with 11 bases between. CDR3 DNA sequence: TGTGCCAGCAGTCCGCGACAGAGCTACGAGCAGTACTTC. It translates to CASSPRQSYEQYF.

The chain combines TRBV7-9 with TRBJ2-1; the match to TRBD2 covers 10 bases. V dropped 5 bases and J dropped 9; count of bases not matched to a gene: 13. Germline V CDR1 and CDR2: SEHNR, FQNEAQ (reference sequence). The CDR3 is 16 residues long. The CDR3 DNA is TGTGCCAGCAGCCTTCTTGGGCTAGCGGGAGCCACTGAGCAGTTCTTC. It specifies CASSLLGLAGATEQFF.

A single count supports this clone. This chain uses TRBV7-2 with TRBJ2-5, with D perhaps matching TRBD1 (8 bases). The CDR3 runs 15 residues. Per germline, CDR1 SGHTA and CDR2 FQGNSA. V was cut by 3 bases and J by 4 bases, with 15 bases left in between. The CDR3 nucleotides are TGTGCCAGCAGCTTTACACAGGGGGGGGGAGAGACCCAGTACTTC. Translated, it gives CASSFTQGGGETQYF.

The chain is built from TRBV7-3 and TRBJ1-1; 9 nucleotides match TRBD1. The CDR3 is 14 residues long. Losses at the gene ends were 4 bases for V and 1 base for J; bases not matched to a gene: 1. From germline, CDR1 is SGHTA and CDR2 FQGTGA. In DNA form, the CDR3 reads TGTGCCAGCAGCTGGGGACAGGGGAACACTGAAGCTTTCTTT. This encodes CASSWGQGNTEAFF.

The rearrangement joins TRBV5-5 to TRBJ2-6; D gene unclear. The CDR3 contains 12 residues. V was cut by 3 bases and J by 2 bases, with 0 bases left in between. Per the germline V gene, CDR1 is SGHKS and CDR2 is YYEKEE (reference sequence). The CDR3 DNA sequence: TGTGCCAGCAGCTCTGGGGCCAACGTCCTGACTTTC. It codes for CASSSGANVLTF.

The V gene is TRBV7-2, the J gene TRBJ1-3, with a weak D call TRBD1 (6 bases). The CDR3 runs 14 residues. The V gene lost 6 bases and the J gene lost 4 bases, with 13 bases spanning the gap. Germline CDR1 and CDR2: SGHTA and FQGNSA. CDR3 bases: TGTGCCAGCAGATCACAGGGTTTAGGAAACACCATATATTTT. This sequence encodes CASRSQGLGNTIYF.

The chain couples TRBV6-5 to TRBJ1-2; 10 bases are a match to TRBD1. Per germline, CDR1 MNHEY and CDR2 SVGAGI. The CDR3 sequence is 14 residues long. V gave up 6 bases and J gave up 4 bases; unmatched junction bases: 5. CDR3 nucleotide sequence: TGTGCCAGCAGACTAGGACAGGGGGGCTATGGCTACACCTTC. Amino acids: CASRLGQGGYGYTF.

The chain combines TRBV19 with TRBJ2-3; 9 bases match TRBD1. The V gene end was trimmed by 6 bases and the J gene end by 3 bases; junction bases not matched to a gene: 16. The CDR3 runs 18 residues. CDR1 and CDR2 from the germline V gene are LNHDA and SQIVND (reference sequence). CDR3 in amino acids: CASSNSLTTGGSTDTQYF. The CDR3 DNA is TGTGCCAGTAGCAATTCCCTCACGACAGGGGGGAGTACAGATACGCAGTATTTT.

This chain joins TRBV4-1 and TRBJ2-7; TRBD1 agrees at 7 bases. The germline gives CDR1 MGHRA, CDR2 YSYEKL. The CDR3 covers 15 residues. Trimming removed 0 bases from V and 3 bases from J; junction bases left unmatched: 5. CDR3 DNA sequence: TGCGCCAGCAGCCAAGATCACAGGGGTAGCTACGAGCAGTACTTC. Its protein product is CASSQDHRGSYEQYF.

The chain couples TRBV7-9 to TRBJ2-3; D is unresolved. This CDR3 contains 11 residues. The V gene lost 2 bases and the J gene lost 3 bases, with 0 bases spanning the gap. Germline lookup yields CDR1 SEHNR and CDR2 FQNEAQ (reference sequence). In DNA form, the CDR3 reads TGTGCCAGCAGCTTAACAGATACGCAGTATTTT. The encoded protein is CASSLTDTQYF.

As DNA, the CDR3 is TGCGCCAGCAGCGACAAGCGGGCTAGCGGGCTCTACGAGCAGTACTTC. This sequence encodes CASSDKRASGLYEQYF. The V gene is TRBV4-1, the J gene TRBJ2-7, with TRBD2 matching over 8 bases. The CDR3 runs 16 residues. V shed 5 bases and J 3 bases; nucleotides not matched to a gene: 12. The germline CDR1 and CDR2 sequences are MGHRA and YSYEKL.

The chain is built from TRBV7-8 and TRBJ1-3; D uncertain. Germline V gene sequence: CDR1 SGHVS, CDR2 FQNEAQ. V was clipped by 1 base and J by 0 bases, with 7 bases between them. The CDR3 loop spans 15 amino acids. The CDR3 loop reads CASSLVTGSGNTIYF. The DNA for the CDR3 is TGTGCCAGCAGCTTAGTAACGGGCTCTGGAAACACCATATATTTT.

This chain's CDR3 is CSADRGKDEAFF. In DNA, the CDR3 is TGCAGCGCTGACAGGGGTAAAGATGAAGCTTTCTTT. This chain links TRBV29-1 with TRBJ1-1, with 8 nucleotides matching TRBD1. Germline V CDR1 and CDR2: SQVTM, ANQGSEA. Trimming took 7 bases from V and 7 from J; bases not matched to a gene: 8. The CDR3 contains 12 residues. Full variable domain (rest looked up from reference TRBV29-1 and TRBJ1-1): SAVISQKPSRDICQRGTSLTIQCQVDSQVTMMFWYRQQPGQSLTLIATANQGSEATYESGFVIDKFPISRPNLTFSTLTVSNMSPEDSSIYLCSADRGKDEAFFGQGTRLTVV.

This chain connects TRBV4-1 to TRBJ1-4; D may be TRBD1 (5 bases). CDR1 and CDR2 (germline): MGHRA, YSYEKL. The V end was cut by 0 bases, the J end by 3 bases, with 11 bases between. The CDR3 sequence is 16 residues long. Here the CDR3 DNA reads TGCGCCAGCAGCCAAGAGAAGTGGGGGTCTAATGAAAAACTGTTTTTT. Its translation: CASSQEKWGSNEKLFF.